The T cell receptor beta chain under discussion was sequenced for a study of T cell repertoires in cytomegalovirus infection (dated by TCRdb to between 2017 and 2020). In terms of the full investigation: The peptide stimulations were aimed at well-studied HLA-B-restricted epitopes as well as recently identified HLA-C-restricted CMV epitopes, whose presentation resists viral immunomodulation. Donor HLA type was relevant to the analysis, because carriage of CMV infection together with the matching HLA type was indicated by public TCR beta signatures. Paper-wide results and their limitations: Carriers of CMV infection plus the relevant HLA type were discriminated by the cumulative frequency of public TCR beta family members in the study cohort and in an independent roughly 400-donor cohort. The ex vivo response was dominated by HLA-C-restricted CMV-specific TCR beta clonotypes, which also provided the single most frequent clonotype in two of eight donors.

In its sample, this clonotype was seen a few times. Its antigen is still unknown. Base qualities are not provided; no much larger clone lies one nucleotide away. The treatment or condition label of this sample denotes: in vitro stimulation with specific CMV peptide epitopes to enrich CMV-specific T cells. The trim is 5 bases for V and 1 base for J, with a gap of 20 bases between the germline ends. CDR1 and CDR2, per the germline V gene (reference sequence), are LNHNV and YYDKDF. From cysteine to phenylalanine, the CDR3 is 17 amino acids long. The only DNA kept is the CDR3, 51 bases in frame from the first base. The sample was run on an Illumina HiSeq 1500. The public sequencing data were trimmed at Q25 with fastp and processed into clonotypes with MiXCR by TCRdb, which kept only in-frame beta chains. Rows matching on CDR3 protein sequence are summarized as one entry with the most common DNA and genes. This sample holds about 830,000 distinct CDR3 sequences; roughly 33% were observed only once. Roughly 12% of the sample comes from the top ten.

This specimen consisted of cultured CD8+ T cells from PBMCs, obtained from culture after CMV antigen stimulation. This TCR was recovered from a human donor in good health (CMV status not recorded). Some clones in this sample may be carry-over from other donors' samples. This chain joins TRBV15 to TRBJ1-1; confidence is insufficient to name the D gene. The DNA sequence reads TGTGCCACCAGCCCCTGGAAGGACCCGGTTTGGAACACTGAAGCTTTCTTT. It specifies CATSPWKDPVWNTEAFF.